The sample holds many counts of the clone carrying this T cell receptor (beta chain). The germline CDR1 and CDR2 sequences are SGHRS and YFSETQ. The trim removed 6 bases at V and 6 bases at J, leaving 11 bases unmatched. There are 15 residues in the CDR3. The data originate from a study of neurological immune-mediated disorders. Turning to the study itself: Of the approximately 34 patients with multiple sclerosis, some 31 had relapsing-remitting MS, whereas the remaining 3 had secondary progressive MS.

TCRdb fed the 5' RACE reads into MiXCR, producing one record per CDR3 protein. The table has 55,000 or so distinct CDR3 sequences, just under 4% seen once; the top ten hold 1.9%. The sequence was obtained from a middle-aged woman with multiple sclerosis. Material: CD4+ T cells from blood. The chain recombines TRBV5-1 with TRBJ2-1; 8 bases align to TRBD1. CDR3 coding DNA: TGCGCCAGCACCACCGGACAGGGATGGCCCAATGAGCAGTTCTTC. It translates to CASTTGQGWPNEQFF.